This paragraph reports one T cell receptor beta chain. The entry originates in a study of blood T cell repertoires in COVID-19. With 6 bases removed from V and 0 bases from J, the gap between germline ends came to 14 bases. CDR1 and CDR2 from the germline V gene are MNHEY and SVGAGI. This CDR3 comprises 15 residues. The table came from immunoSEQ multiplex PCR; TCRdb's copy has only in-frame clones and leaves some out. The repertoire holds roughly 140,000 clones, with about 87% as singletons. The chain recombines TRBV6-5 with TRBJ1-2; D may be TRBD1 (5 bases). The receptor comes from a human donor in a cohort sampled during active COVID-19. The specimen was peripheral blood. CDR3 sequence reads: CASRQPGLPNYGYTF. CDR3 nucleotide sequence: TGTGCCAGCAGACAACCAGGGTTACCTAACTATGGCTACACCTTC.